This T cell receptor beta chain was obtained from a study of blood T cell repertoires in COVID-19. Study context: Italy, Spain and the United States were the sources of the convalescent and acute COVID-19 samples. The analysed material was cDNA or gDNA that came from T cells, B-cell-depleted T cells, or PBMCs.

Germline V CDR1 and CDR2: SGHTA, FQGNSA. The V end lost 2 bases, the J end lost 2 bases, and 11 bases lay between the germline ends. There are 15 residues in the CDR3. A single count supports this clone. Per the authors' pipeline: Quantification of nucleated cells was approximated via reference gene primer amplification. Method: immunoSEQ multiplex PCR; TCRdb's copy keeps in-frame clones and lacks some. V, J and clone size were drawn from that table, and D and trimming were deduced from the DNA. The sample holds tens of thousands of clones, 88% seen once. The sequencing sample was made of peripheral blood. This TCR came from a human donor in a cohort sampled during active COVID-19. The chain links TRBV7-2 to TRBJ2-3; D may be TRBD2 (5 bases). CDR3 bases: TGTGCCAGCAGCTTAATCACGGGGTCCACAGATACGCAGTATTTT. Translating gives CASSLITGSTDTQYF.